The 24 T cell receptor beta chains in this list originate from one sample, sequenced in a study of metastatic and nonmetastatic thyroid tumors. TCRdb re-analyzed the PCR reads through MiXCR. The table lists approximately 15,000 clones, about 22% of them singletons, with approximately 8.4% in the top ten. Thyroid surgery was performed in patients who had received no treatment beforehand. What was sequenced was tumor tissue. These receptors all come from a female donor with papillary thyroid cancer or a benign thyroid nodule (not recorded which). Some clones in this sample may be carry-over from other donors' samples.

The table lists this clone with many counts. The rearrangement joins TRBV30 to TRBJ1-1, with D perhaps TRBD1 (6 bases). Trimming cost V 5 bases and J 1 base, with 14 bases left between them. The CDR3 extends over 14 amino acids. Germline V gene data show CDR1 as GTSNPN and CDR2 as SVGIG (reference sequence). Here the CDR3 reads CAWDLQGKNTEAFF. CDR3 DNA: TGTGCCTGGGACCTACAGGGAAAGAACACTGAAGCTTTCTTT.

By its share, this clone is medium-sized. This chain uses TRBV20-1 with TRBJ1-5, with TRBD1 matching over 12 bases. The trim removed 8 bases at V and 5 bases at J, leaving 4 bases unmatched. Germline V gene data show CDR1 as DFQATT and CDR2 as SNEGSKA (reference sequence). This CDR3 comprises 13 residues. CDR3 sequence (DNA): TGCAGTCTCGGGACAGGGGGCGATCAGCCCCAGCATTTT. Its protein product is CSLGTGGDQPQHF.

Only a few counts were recorded for this clone. This rearrangement joins TRBV5-1 to TRBJ1-6, with D hard to call. Deletions cut 7 bases from V and 8 bases from J, with 16 bases between. The CDR3 has 14 residues. The germline V gene has CDR1 SGHRS and CDR2 YFSETQ. The CDR3 sequence is CASLSQVVDSPLHF. CDR3 DNA sequence: TGCGCCAGCCTTAGTCAGGTCGTAGATTCACCCCTCCACTTT.

This clone was counted at least ten times. The chain links TRBV30 to TRBJ2-1, with 13 bases matching TRBD2. V lost 5 bases to trimming and J lost 12 bases; unmatched junction nucleotides: 7. The germline V gene has CDR1 GTSNPN and CDR2 SVGIG (reference sequence). The CDR3 consists of 13 residues. The CDR3 DNA is TGTGCCTGGGATGGCGGACTAGCGGGAGTGCAGTTCTTC. Encoded protein: CAWDGGLAGVQFF. The variable domain in full, with the rest retrieved from reference TRBV30 and TRBJ2-1, is SQTIHQWPATLVQPVGSPLSLECTVEGTSNPNLYWYRQAAGRGLQLLFYSVGIGQISSEVPQNLSASRPQDRQFILSSKKLLLSDSGFYLCAWDGGLAGVQFFGPGTRLTVL.

This clone was counted at least ten times. The CDR3 bases are TGTGCCAGCAGTCCGAGCGGGGGGGGTAGTGGCTACACCTTC. It codes for CASSPSGGGSGYTF. The chain joins TRBV27 to TRBJ1-2; a possible D gene is TRBD1 (5 bases). Between the trimmed V and J ends, which lost 5 bases and 7 bases, there was a span of 17 bases. This CDR3 contains 14 residues. Germline V gene sequence: CDR1 MNHEY, CDR2 SMNVEV (reference sequence).

In this sample, this clone turned up a few times. Additional DNA sequences in this sample encode the identical CDR3. The CDR3 sequence is CASSPRGWGYEQYF. In DNA form, the CDR3 reads TGTGCCAGCAGCCCCCGTGGGTGGGGCTACGAGCAGTACTTC. The rearrangement joins TRBV27 to TRBJ2-7, with unresolved D. Per germline, CDR1 MNHEY and CDR2 SMNVEV (reference sequence). V lost 6 bases and J lost 3, with 15 bases in between. This CDR3 comprises 14 residues.

This clone ranks as medium-sized (0.01 to 0.1%). V gene TRBV20-1 combines with J gene TRBJ2-7; 7 bases agree with TRBD1. Germline V gene lookup returns CDR1 DFQATT and CDR2 SNEGSKA (reference sequence). V shed 5 bases, J shed 0 bases, and the junction held 4 bases outside the gene matches. This CDR3 comprises 13 residues. CDR3 nucleotides: TGCAGTGCTGGCTGGGACAGCTCCTACGAGCAGTACTTC. Amino acid sequence: CSAGWDSSYEQYF.

The chain links TRBV4-1 to TRBJ2-5; D is uncertain. The ends were cut back, 3 bases at V and 4 bases at J, with 18 bases in the middle. CDR3 size: 16 residues. Looked up from germline, CDR1 is MGHRA and CDR2 is YSYEKL. The CDR3 reads CASSQAVSFLGETQYF. CDR3 sequence (DNA): TGCGCCAGCAGCCAGGCGGTATCGTTCTTAGGAGAGACCCAGTACTTC.

In its sample, this clone ranks as medium-sized. This sequence joins TRBV20-1 and TRBJ2-7; D may be TRBD2 (6 bases). V was pared by 0 bases and J by 7 bases, with 19 bases between. The CDR3 has 15 residues. From germline, CDR1 is DFQATT and CDR2 SNEGSKA (reference sequence). The chain's CDR3 is CSARDTGGTAGEQYF. The CDR3 nucleotides are TGCAGTGCTAGAGACACCGGAGGGACGGCGGGTGAGCAGTACTTC.

This clone was observed a handful of times. The V call is TRBV27, the J call TRBJ1-5; unclear D gene. The germline gives CDR1 MNHEY, CDR2 SMNVEV (reference sequence). V gave up 5 bases and J gave up 4 bases, with 12 bases separating them. The CDR3 spans 14 residues. The CDR3 nucleotides are TGTGCCAGCAGTCCCCAGACATCGAATCAGCCCCAGCATTTT. Protein product: CASSPQTSNQPQHF.

The table lists this clone with many counts. V gene TRBV28 combines with J gene TRBJ1-4; weak D call: TRBD1 (6 bases). Trimming left V 5 bases short and J 2 bases short, with 12 bases between. Germline CDR1 reads MDHEN; CDR2 reads SYDVKM. The CDR3 has 15 residues. In nucleotides, the CDR3 is TGTGCCAGCAGTACTGGACAGAGTACTAATGAAAAACTGTTTTTT. Translation gives CASSTGQSTNEKLFF.

This clone is labeled as medium-sized. CDR3 in amino acids: CSASEGTGELFF. The CDR3 nucleotides are TGCAGTGCTAGTGAGGGGACCGGGGAGCTGTTTTTT. The chain employs TRBV20-1 and TRBJ2-2; either TRBD1 or TRBD2 may supply D (5 bases each). With 3 bases removed from V and 5 bases from J, the gap between germline ends came to 7 bases. The CDR3 loop spans 12 amino acids. Germline lookup yields CDR1 DFQATT and CDR2 SNEGSKA (reference sequence).

This clone was seen many times. The chain links TRBV14 to TRBJ2-1; 7 positions agree with TRBD1. J gave up 6 bases and V 3 bases, and 8 bases lay outside the gene matches. The germline CDR1 and CDR2 sequences are SGHDN and FVKESK. The CDR3 length is 15 residues. The CDR3 region is CASSHLEQGVNEQFF. CDR3 nucleotide sequence: TGTGCCAGCAGCCACCTGGAGCAGGGGGTCAATGAGCAGTTCTTC.

This clone appeared many times. V is TRBV20-1 and J is TRBJ2-1; 8 positions match TRBD2. J was trimmed by 3 bases and V by 3 bases; bases with no gene match: 4. The CDR3 is made up of 14 amino acids. Germline CDR1 DFQATT, CDR2 SNEGSKA (reference sequence). In DNA, the CDR3 is TGCAGTGCTAGGACTAGCGTCGACTACAATGAGCAGTTCTTC. The encoded protein is CSARTSVDYNEQFF.

This clone was seen repeatedly, ten times or more. The chain employs TRBV3-1 and TRBJ2-6; D is unresolved. Trimming took 10 bases from V and 0 from J, leaving 10 bases between them. Germline V lookup: CDR1 LGHDT, CDR2 YNNKEL (reference sequence). The CDR3 loop spans 14 amino acids. The DNA for the CDR3 is TGTGCCACCGAAGACCCCTCTGGGGCCAACGTCCTGACTTTC. Translated: CATEDPSGANVLTF.

This clone was observed a few times. The gene calls are TRBV28 and TRBJ1-1; TRBD1 matches at 9 bases. CDR3 length equals 15 residues. CDR1 MDHEN and CDR2 SYDVKM come from the germline V gene. The V segment lost 4 bases and the J segment 4 bases; nucleotides outside the gene matches: 7. As DNA, the CDR3 is TGTGCCAGCAGTTACAGGGGGCGCCGGGGCACTGAAGCTTTCTTT. Its protein product is CASSYRGRRGTEAFF. The entire variable domain, with the rest obtained from reference TRBV28 and TRBJ1-1, is as follows: DVKVTQSSRYLVKRTGEKVFLECVQDMDHENMFWYRQDPGLGLRLIYFSYDVKMKEKGDIPEGYSVSREKKERFSLILESASTNQTSMYLCASSYRGRRGTEAFFGQGTRLTVV.

This clone was seen many times. The chain couples TRBV5-6 to TRBJ1-4; D is undetermined. V lost 4 bases, J lost 8 bases, and 15 bases lay in between. The length of the CDR3 is 14 residues. Germline assignment: CDR1 SGHDT and CDR2 YYEEEE. CDR3 region: CASSIGSNGEKLFF. CDR3 nucleotide sequence: TGTGCCAGCAGCATCGGGAGCAATGGGGAAAAACTGTTTTTT.

In this sample, this clone turned up a few times. V is TRBV19 and J is TRBJ2-7, with 15 bases matching TRBD2. The CDR3 totals 13 residues. V lost 4 bases and J lost 13; bases outside the gene matches: 5. CDR1 is LNHDA and CDR2 is SQIVND in the germline V gene (reference sequence). The CDR3 region is CASSTGTSGRSYF. Written as DNA, the CDR3 is TGTGCCAGTAGTACAGGGACTAGCGGGAGGAGTTACTTC.

This clone was observed many times. The V gene is TRBV18, the J gene TRBJ2-1; 10 nucleotides agree with TRBD1. The CDR3 runs 17 residues. The V gene end was trimmed by 0 bases and the J gene end by 4 bases; junction bases not matched to a gene: 6. From germline, CDR1 is KGHSH and CDR2 LQKENI. The chain's CDR3 is CASSPPLGTGAYNEQFF. The CDR3 nucleotides read TGTGCCAGCTCACCACCGCTTGGGACAGGGGCGTACAATGAGCAGTTCTTC.

This clone is categorized as medium-sized. This chain connects TRBV5-6 to TRBJ2-2; D possibly corresponds to TRBD2 (6 bases). CDR1 and CDR2 (germline): SGHDT, YYEEEE. The CDR3 spans 13 residues. The ends were cut back, 2 bases at V and 9 bases at J, with 11 bases in the middle. CDR3 residues: CASSFTGARELFF. CDR3 DNA sequence: TGTGCCAGCAGCTTTACGGGAGCCCGGGAGCTGTTTTTT.

There are many counts of this clone. This chain joins TRBV12-5 and TRBJ1-2; D gene unclear. Germline assignment: CDR1 LGHNT and CDR2 FRNRAP. V was shortened by 0 bases and J by 7 bases, with 12 bases between the two germline ends. The CDR3 is made up of 14 amino acids. CDR3 protein: CASGLVLGEGGYTF. CDR3 in DNA: TGTGCTAGTGGTTTGGTACTAGGTGAGGGTGGCTACACCTTC.

There are a few counts of this clone. The chain carries TRBV12-3 or TRBV12-4 and TRBJ1-6; D perhaps matches TRBD1 (5 bases). This CDR3 spans 13 amino acids. V lost 8 bases and J lost 6, with 11 bases in between. The DNA for the CDR3 is TGTGCCAGCTCCAGGGCGTCTAATTCACCCCTCCACTTT. Amino acids: CASSRASNSPLHF.

This clone is medium-sized (0.01 to 0.1%) within its sample. The genes are TRBV11-3 and TRBJ1-2, with D perhaps TRBD1 (6 bases). CDR3 length: 13 residues. The V end was cut by 3 bases, the J end by 8 bases, with 13 bases between. CDR1 and CDR2 from the germline V gene are SGHNT and YENEEA. The CDR3 here is CASSFTGPGGYTF. The CDR3 DNA sequence: TGTGCCAGCAGCTTTACAGGGCCAGGAGGCTACACCTTC.

This clone turned up a few times. A much larger clone differs from this one at a single base, so this may be a read error. The rearrangement uses TRBV3-1 and TRBJ2-4, with D perhaps TRBD2 (6 bases). Germline V gene lookup returns CDR1 LGHDT and CDR2 YNNKEL (reference sequence). This CDR3 is 17 amino acids long. CDR3 residues: CASSQGITSTSKNVQYF. For the CDR3, the DNA is TGTGCCAGCAGCCAAGGAATTACTAGCACATCCAAAAACGTTCAGTACTTC.